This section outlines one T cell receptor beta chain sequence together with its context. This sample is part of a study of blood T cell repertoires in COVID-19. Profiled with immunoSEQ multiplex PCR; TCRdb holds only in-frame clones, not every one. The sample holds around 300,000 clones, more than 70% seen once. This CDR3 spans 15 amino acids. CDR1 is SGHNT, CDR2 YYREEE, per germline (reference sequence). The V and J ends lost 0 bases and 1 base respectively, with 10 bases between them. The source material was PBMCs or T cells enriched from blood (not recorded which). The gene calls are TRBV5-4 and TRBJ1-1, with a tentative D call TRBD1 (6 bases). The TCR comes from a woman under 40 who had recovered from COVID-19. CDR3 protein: CASSLATGRNTEAFF. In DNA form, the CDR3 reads TGTGCCAGCAGCTTGGCTACAGGGAGGAACACTGAAGCTTTCTTT.